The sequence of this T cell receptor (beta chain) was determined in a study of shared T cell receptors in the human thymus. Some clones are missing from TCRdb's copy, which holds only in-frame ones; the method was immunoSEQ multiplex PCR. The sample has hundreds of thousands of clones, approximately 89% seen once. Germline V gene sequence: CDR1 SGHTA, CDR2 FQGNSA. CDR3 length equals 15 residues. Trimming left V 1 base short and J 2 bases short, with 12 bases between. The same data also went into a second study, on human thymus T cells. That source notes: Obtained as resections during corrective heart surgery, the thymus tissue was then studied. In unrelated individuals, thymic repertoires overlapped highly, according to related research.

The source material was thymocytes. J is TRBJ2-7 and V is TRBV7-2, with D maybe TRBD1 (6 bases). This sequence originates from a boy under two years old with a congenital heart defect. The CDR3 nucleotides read TGTGCCAGCAGCTTAGGACAGGTTTCCCCCTACGAGCAGTACTTC. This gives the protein CASSLGQVSPYEQYF.